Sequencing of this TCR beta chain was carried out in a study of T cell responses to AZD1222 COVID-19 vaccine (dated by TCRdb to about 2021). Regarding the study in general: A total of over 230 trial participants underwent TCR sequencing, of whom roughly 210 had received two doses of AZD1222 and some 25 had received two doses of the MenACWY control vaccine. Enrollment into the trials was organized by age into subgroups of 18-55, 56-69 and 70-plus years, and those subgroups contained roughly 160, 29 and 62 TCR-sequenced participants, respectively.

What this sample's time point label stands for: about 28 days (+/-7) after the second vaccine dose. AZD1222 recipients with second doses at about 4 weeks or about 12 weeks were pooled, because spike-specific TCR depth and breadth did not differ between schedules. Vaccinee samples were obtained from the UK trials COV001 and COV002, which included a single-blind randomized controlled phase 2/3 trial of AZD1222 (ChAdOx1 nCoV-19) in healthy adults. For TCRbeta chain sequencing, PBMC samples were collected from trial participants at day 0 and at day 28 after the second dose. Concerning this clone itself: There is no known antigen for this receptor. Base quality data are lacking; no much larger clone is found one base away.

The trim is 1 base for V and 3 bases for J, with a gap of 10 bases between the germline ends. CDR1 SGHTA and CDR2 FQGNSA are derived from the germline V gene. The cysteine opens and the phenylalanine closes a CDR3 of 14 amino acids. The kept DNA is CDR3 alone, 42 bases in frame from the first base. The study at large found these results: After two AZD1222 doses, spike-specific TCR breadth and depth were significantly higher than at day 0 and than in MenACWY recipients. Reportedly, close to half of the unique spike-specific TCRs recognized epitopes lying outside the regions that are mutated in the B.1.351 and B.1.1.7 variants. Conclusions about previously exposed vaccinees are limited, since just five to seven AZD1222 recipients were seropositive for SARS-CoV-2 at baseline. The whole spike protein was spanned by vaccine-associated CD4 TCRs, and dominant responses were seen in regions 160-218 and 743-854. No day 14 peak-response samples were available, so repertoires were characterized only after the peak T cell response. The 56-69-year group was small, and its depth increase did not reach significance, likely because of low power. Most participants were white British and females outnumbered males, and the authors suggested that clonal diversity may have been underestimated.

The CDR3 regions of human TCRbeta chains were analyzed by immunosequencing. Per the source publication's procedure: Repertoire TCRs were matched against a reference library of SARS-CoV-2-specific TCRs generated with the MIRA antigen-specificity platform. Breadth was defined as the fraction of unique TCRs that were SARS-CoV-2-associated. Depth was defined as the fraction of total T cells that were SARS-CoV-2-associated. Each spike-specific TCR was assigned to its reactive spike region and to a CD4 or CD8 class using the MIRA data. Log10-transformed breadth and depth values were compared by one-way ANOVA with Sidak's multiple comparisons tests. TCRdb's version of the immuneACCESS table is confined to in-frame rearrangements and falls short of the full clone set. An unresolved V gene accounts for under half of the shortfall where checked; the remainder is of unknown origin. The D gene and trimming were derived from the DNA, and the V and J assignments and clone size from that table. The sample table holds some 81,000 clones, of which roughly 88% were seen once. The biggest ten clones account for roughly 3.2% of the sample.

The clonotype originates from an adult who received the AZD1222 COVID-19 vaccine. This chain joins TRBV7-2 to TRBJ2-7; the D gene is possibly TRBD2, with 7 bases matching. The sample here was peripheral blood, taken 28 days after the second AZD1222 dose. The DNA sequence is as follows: TGTGCCAGCAGCTTAGGGGGGGGCTTCTACGAGCAGTACTTC. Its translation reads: CASSLGGGFYEQYF.